These 32 T cell receptor beta chains were all obtained from the same sample, sequenced in a study of long-term antiretroviral therapy in people with HIV. Researchers report immunoSEQ v3.0 was run at survey level. Sequencing was performed with immunoSEQ multiplex PCR; in TCRdb, only in-frame clones are kept and a portion is missing. The data contain 15,000 to 20,000 clones, just under 85% of them singletons. This material consisted of unsorted PBMCs, taken just before starting antiretroviral therapy. The receptors originated from a man aged 40-55 years with HIV.

V usage is TRBV7-9 and J usage is TRBJ2-1; possible D gene TRBD1, 5 bases. The CDR3 contains 12 residues. In germline, CDR1 is SEHNR, CDR2 FQNEAQ (reference sequence). Trimming removed 4 bases at V and 9 bases at J, with 10 bases between. DNA for the CDR3: TGTGCCAGCAGCTCGAATCAGGGTGAGCAGTTCTTC. It codes for CASSSNQGEQFF.

The genes are TRBV2 and TRBJ2-7, with 9 positions matching TRBD2. There are 14 residues in the CDR3. J was trimmed by 5 bases and V by 7 bases; bases with no gene match: 9. Germline values: CDR1 SNHLY, CDR2 FYNNEI. DNA for the CDR3: TGTGCCAGCAAGCTAGCGGGAACTACGGACGAGCAGTACTTC. Encoded protein: CASKLAGTTDEQYF. Drawing the rest from reference TRBV2 and TRBJ2-7, the complete variable domain is EPEVTQTPSHQVTQMGQEVILRCVPISNHLYFYWYRQILGQKVEFLVSFYNNEISEKSEIFDDQFSVERPDGSNFTLKIRSTKLEDSAMYFCASKLAGTTDEQYFGPGTRLTVT.

In this sample, this clone turned up a few times. The V gene is TRBV19, the J gene TRBJ1-1; maybe TRBD1 (5 bases). The V and J ends lost 5 bases and 7 bases respectively, with 11 bases between them. The V gene's germline CDR1 is LNHDA and CDR2 SQIVND (reference sequence). The CDR3 is made up of 12 amino acids. In nucleotides, the CDR3 is TGTGCCAGTAGTGTCATCGGGGGTGAAGCTTTCTTT. This gives the protein CASSVIGGEAFF. The variable domain in full, with the rest retrieved from reference TRBV19 and TRBJ1-1, is DGGITQSPKYLFRKEGQNVTLSCEQNLNHDAMYWYRQDPGQGLRLIYYSQIVNDFQKGDIAEGYSVSREKKESFPLTVTSAQKNPTAFYLCASSVIGGEAFFGQGTRLTVV.

CDR3 residues: CASSAGQGVTQYF. CDR3 coding DNA: TGCGCCAGCAGTGCGGGACAGGGAGTGACCCAGTACTTC. This chain links TRBV10-2 with TRBJ2-5, with 9 bases lining up with TRBD1. The CDR3 is 13 residues long. CDR1 and CDR2 (germline): WSHSY, SAAADI. V lost 4 bases, J lost 7 bases, and 4 bases stayed unmatched.

The chain uses TRBV29-1 and TRBJ1-2; no definite D call. The CDR3 length is 11 residues. The germline V gene encodes CDR1 SQVTM and CDR2 ANQGSEA. V lost 2 bases, J lost 7 bases, and 8 bases lay in between. The CDR3 nucleotides are TGCAGCGTTGAAAGGCGGCCTGGCTACACCTTC. The encoded protein is CSVERRPGYTF. Based on the CDR3 plus reference TRBV29-1 and TRBJ1-2, the full variable domain is SAVISQKPSRDICQRGTSLTIQCQVDSQVTMMFWYRQQPGQSLTLIATANQGSEATYESGFVIDKFPISRPNLTFSTLTVSNMSPEDSSIYLCSVERRPGYTFGSGTRLTVV.

V is TRBV25-1 and J is TRBJ2-2; D remains ambiguous. Germline assignment: CDR1 MGHDK and CDR2 SYGVNS. The ends were cut back, 3 bases at V and 2 bases at J, with 4 bases in the middle. There are 13 residues in the CDR3. CDR3 protein: CASSEINTGELFF. In nucleotides, the CDR3 is TGTGCCAGCAGTGAGATAAACACCGGGGAGCTGTTTTTT.

CDR3 sequence reads: CSAMGQGFAYEQYF. In nucleotides, the CDR3 is TGCAGCGCAATGGGACAGGGATTCGCCTACGAGCAGTACTTC. This chain joins TRBV29-1 and TRBJ2-7, with 9 bases fitting TRBD1. CDR3 length equals 14 residues. Germline values: CDR1 SQVTM, CDR2 ANQGSEA. Unmatched junction bases numbered 9, after V lost 7 bases and J lost 2 bases.

The chain is built from TRBV4-1 and TRBJ1-1; tentatively, D is TRBD1 (5 bases). The CDR3 covers 15 residues. Trimming pared 0 bases from V and 4 bases from J, leaving 12 bases between. Germline lookup yields CDR1 MGHRA and CDR2 YSYEKL. The CDR3 spells CASSQEGREVTEAFF. In DNA, the CDR3 is TGCGCCAGCAGCCAAGAGGGCAGGGAGGTCACTGAAGCTTTCTTT.

The chain has TRBV14 and TRBJ1-2, with D tentatively TRBD1 (5 bases). The CDR3 is 15 amino acids. Germline V lookup: CDR1 SGHDN, CDR2 FVKESK. The ends were cut back, 2 bases at V and 6 bases at J, with 16 bases in the middle. The CDR3 here is CASSQFLAGSDGYTF. The CDR3 region has the DNA TGTGCCAGCAGCCAATTCTTGGCAGGGTCTGATGGCTACACCTTC. Using reference TRBV14 and TRBJ1-2 for the parts outside the CDR3, the full variable domain is EAGVTQFPSHSVIEKGQTVTLRCDPISGHDNLYWYRRVMGKEIKFLLHFVKESKQDESGMPNNRFLAERTGGTYSTLKVQPAELEDSGVYFCASSQFLAGSDGYTFGSGTRLTVV.

The V call is TRBV7-9, the J call TRBJ2-7; no firm D call. Germline V gene sequence: CDR1 SEHNR, CDR2 FQNEAQ (reference sequence). The CDR3 has 12 amino acids. V lost 1 base, J lost 5 bases, and 6 bases lay in between. CDR3 region: CASSLGNHEQYF. The CDR3 region has the DNA TGTGCCAGCAGCTTAGGAAATCACGAGCAGTACTTC.

The rearrangement links TRBV7-8 to TRBJ2-2; D is undetermined. In germline, CDR1 is SGHVS, CDR2 FQNEAQ. The V end lost 4 bases, the J end lost 4 bases, and 13 bases lay between the germline ends. CDR3 length equals 15 residues. CDR3 nucleotides: TGTGCCAGCAGCTACCTGGAGTCGGGCACCGGGGAGCTGTTTTTT. It codes for CASSYLESGTGELFF.

As regards this clone: The same CDR3 also results from other DNA sequences found in this sample. The V call is TRBV28, the J call TRBJ1-1; tentatively, D is TRBD1 (5 bases). V dropped 2 bases and J dropped 1 base, with 5 bases sitting between them. Per the germline V gene, CDR1 is MDHEN and CDR2 is SYDVKM. This CDR3 has 13 residues. DNA for the CDR3: TGTGCCAGCAGTTTAGGGGGGAACACTGAAGCTTTCTTT. It translates to CASSLGGNTEAFF.

V and J are TRBV9 and TRBJ2-3; 13 bases align to TRBD2. This CDR3 spans 18 amino acids. Trimming at V came to 2 bases and at J to 2 bases, leaving 8 bases not matched to a gene. Germline V CDR1 and CDR2: SGDLS, YYNGEE. In DNA form, the CDR3 reads TGTGCCAGCAGCGTTCACGGACTAGCGGGGGCTTACACAGATACGCAGTATTTT. This gives the protein CASSVHGLAGAYTDTQYF.

This clone was counted once. The chain carries TRBV11-2 and TRBJ2-1, with 8 bases aligning to TRBD2. V shed 5 bases and J 3 bases; nucleotides not matched to a gene: 12. The CDR3 has 17 residues. CDR1 and CDR2 (germline): SGHAT, FQNNGV. CDR3 DNA sequence: TGTGCCAGCAGCCCCGATACGCTAGCGGGTATCTACAATGAGCAGTTCTTC. Protein: CASSPDTLAGIYNEQFF. The entire variable domain, with the rest obtained from reference TRBV11-2 and TRBJ2-1, is as follows: EAGVAQSPRYKIIEKRQSVAFWCNPISGHATLYWYQQILGQGPKLLIQFQNNGVVDDSQLPKDRFSAERLKGVDSTLKIQPAKLEDSAVYLCASSPDTLAGIYNEQFFGPGTRLTVL.

The V gene is TRBV11-2, the J gene TRBJ2-1; D might be TRBD1 (6 bases). The CDR3 runs 16 residues. Germline assignment: CDR1 SGHAT and CDR2 FQNNGV. Trimming pared 5 bases from V and 0 bases from J, leaving 14 bases between. CDR3: CASSPSTGYSYNEQFF. For the CDR3, the DNA is TGTGCCAGCAGCCCATCTACAGGGTACTCCTACAATGAGCAGTTCTTC.

The chain links TRBV18 to TRBJ2-1; the match to TRBD2 covers 8 bases. In germline, CDR1 is KGHSH, CDR2 LQKENI. Trimming cost V 4 bases and J 8 bases; bases outside gene matches: 13. This CDR3 has 16 residues. The DNA of the CDR3 is TGTGCCAGCTCACGTTTTTCCGGGACTAGGGGGGATGAGCAGTTCTTC. Encoded protein: CASSRFSGTRGDEQFF.

The gene calls are TRBV18 and TRBJ1-4; D might be TRBD1 (6 bases). The V gene lost 2 bases and the J gene lost 8 bases, with 12 bases spanning the gap. The CDR3 extends over 14 amino acids. Looked up from germline, CDR1 is KGHSH and CDR2 is LQKENI. For the CDR3, the DNA is TGTGCCAGCTCACCATCAGGGGTAGGAGAAAAACTGTTTTTT. This translates into CASSPSGVGEKLFF.

The gene calls are TRBV2 and TRBJ2-1; D unclear. The V end was cut by 6 bases, the J end by 0 bases, with 9 bases between. Germline values: CDR1 SNHLY, CDR2 FYNNEI. CDR3 length equals 14 residues. CDR3 DNA sequence: TGTGCCAGCAGATTTAGGAGCTCCTACAATGAGCAGTTCTTC. It is translated as CASRFRSSYNEQFF. The variable domain in full, completed from reference TRBV2 and TRBJ2-1, reads EPEVTQTPSHQVTQMGQEVILRCVPISNHLYFYWYRQILGQKVEFLVSFYNNEISEKSEIFDDQFSVERPDGSNFTLKIRSTKLEDSAMYFCASRFRSSYNEQFFGPGTRLTVL.

The chain links TRBV19 to TRBJ2-7; 8 bases are shared with TRBD1. There are 14 residues in the CDR3. Germline CDR1 is LNHDA and CDR2 is SQIVND (reference sequence). With V trimmed by 3 bases and J by 4 bases, 5 bases remained unmatched. The CDR3: CASSIPGQGYEQYF. CDR3 DNA sequence: TGTGCCAGTAGTATTCCCGGACAGGGATACGAGCAGTACTTC.

CDR3 amino acids: CASSHGAGGLVWEQYF. Here the CDR3 DNA reads TGTGCCAGCAGTCACGGGGCGGGGGGCCTGGTGTGGGAGCAGTACTTC. This chain uses TRBV27 with TRBJ2-7, with 8 positions matching TRBD2. The J segment lost 7 bases and the V segment lost 5 bases, leaving 16 bases of the junction unmatched. Looked up from germline, CDR1 is MNHEY and CDR2 is SMNVEV (reference sequence). This CDR3 has 16 amino acids.

The chain joins TRBV19 to TRBJ1-5; 7 positions match TRBD1. The germline V gene has CDR1 LNHDA and CDR2 SQIVND (reference sequence). With V trimmed by 8 bases and J by 0 bases, 7 bases remained unmatched. The length of the CDR3 is 15 residues. The CDR3 reads CASGTWDSSNQPQHF. The CDR3 coding sequence is TGTGCCAGTGGGACGTGGGACAGTAGCAATCAGCCCCAGCATTTT.

The chain's CDR3 is CASSYGGVDYGYTF. The CDR3, as DNA: TGTGCCAGCAGTTACGGAGGGGTCGACTATGGCTACACCTTC. V and J are TRBV6-5 and TRBJ1-2; perhaps TRBD1 as D (5 bases). V was trimmed by 2 bases and J by 3 bases, leaving 10 bases between them. The CDR3 is made up of 14 amino acids. Germline values: CDR1 MNHEY, CDR2 SVGAGI.

The chain is built from TRBV9 and TRBJ1-2; no firm D call. Germline-derived CDR1 and CDR2 are SGDLS and YYNGEE. This CDR3 is 14 amino acids long. The V gene lost 4 bases and the J gene lost 3 bases, with 13 bases spanning the gap. The CDR3 protein is CASSSRAGYYGYTF. CDR3 in DNA: TGTGCCAGCAGCTCGAGGGCGGGATACTATGGCTACACCTTC.

In this sample, this clone turned up a few times. The rearrangement links TRBV5-6 to TRBJ2-2, with D possibly TRBD2 on 6 matching bases. Looked up from germline, CDR1 is SGHDT and CDR2 is YYEEEE. V dropped 5 bases and J dropped 5 bases, with 16 bases sitting between them. The CDR3 runs 15 residues. CDR3 nucleotide sequence: TGTGCCAGCAGTAGAGGGAGGTTGGGGACCGGGGAGCTGTTTTTT. The encoded protein is CASSRGRLGTGELFF.

This chain links TRBV29-1 with TRBJ2-4; a weak D match, TRBD2 (5 bases). The CDR3 consists of 11 residues. The ends were cut back, 8 bases at V and 8 bases at J, with 13 bases in the middle. Germline assignment: CDR1 SQVTM and CDR2 ANQGSEA. As DNA, the CDR3 is TGCAGCATCCAACAGAGGGACATTCAGTACTTC. Translation: CSIQQRDIQYF.

This rearrangement joins TRBV19 to TRBJ2-7; 11 bases are a match to TRBD1. CDR1 and CDR2 (germline): LNHDA, SQIVND (reference sequence). The CDR3 totals 16 residues. J was trimmed by 3 bases and V by 1 base; bases with no gene match: 5. For the CDR3, the DNA is TGTGCCAGTAGTATAGTCGGGACAGGGGGAAACTACGAGCAGTACTTC. Protein product: CASSIVGTGGNYEQYF. Full variable domain (missing parts from reference TRBV19 and TRBJ2-7): DGGITQSPKYLFRKEGQNVTLSCEQNLNHDAMYWYRQDPGQGLRLIYYSQIVNDFQKGDIAEGYSVSREKKESFPLTVTSAQKNPTAFYLCASSIVGTGGNYEQYFGPGTRLTVT.

The chain links TRBV2 to TRBJ1-2; D remains unclear. Germline CDR1 is SNHLY and CDR2 is FYNNEI. CDR3 length equals 12 residues. V lost 4 bases to trimming and J lost 7 bases, with 10 bases between them. The chain's CDR3 is CASSARVGGYTF. The CDR3 nucleotides are TGTGCCAGCAGTGCGCGGGTCGGTGGCTACACCTTC.

CDR3 nucleotide sequence: TGTGCCAGTATTCTCAGGGGGCAGGGGGCTGAAGCTTTCTTT. Translation: CASILRGQGAEAFF. This rearrangement joins TRBV19 to TRBJ1-1, with 8 bases fitting TRBD1. This CDR3 contains 14 residues. Germline V gives CDR1 LNHDA, CDR2 SQIVND (reference sequence). Trimming took 7 bases from V and 6 from J; bases not matched to a gene: 10.

The chain combines TRBV19 with TRBJ2-7; D is unclear. Trimming took 1 base from V and 1 from J, leaving 5 bases between them. Germline values: CDR1 LNHDA, CDR2 SQIVND (reference sequence). The CDR3 spans 13 residues. DNA of the CDR3: TGTGCCAGTAGTATAGGAGGTTCCTACGAGCAGTACTTC. Protein product: CASSIGGSYEQYF.

This chain connects TRBV15 to TRBJ2-1, with D possibly TRBD2 on 5 matching bases. Trimming removed 1 base from V and 7 bases from J, with 8 bases in between. The CDR3 has 13 amino acids. Germline values: CDR1 LNHNV, CDR2 YYDKDF (reference sequence). Written as DNA, the CDR3 is TGTGCCACCAGCAGAGGGGGAGAGAATGAGCAGTTCTTC. Translating gives CATSRGGENEQFF. Combining the CDR3 with reference TRBV15 and TRBJ2-1 gives the whole variable domain DAMVIQNPRYQVTQFGKPVTLSCSQTLNHNVMYWYQQKSSQAPKLLFHYYDKDFNNEADTPDNFQSRRPNTSFCFLDIRSPGLGDTAMYLCATSRGGENEQFFGPGTRLTVL.

This chain uses TRBV6-1 with TRBJ1-3; possibly TRBD1 for D (5 bases). This CDR3 region has 14 residues. Deletions cut 3 bases from V and 0 bases from J, with 6 bases between. From germline, CDR1 is MNHNS and CDR2 SASEGT. The CDR3 nucleotides read TGTGCCAGCAGTGACGGGGCCTCTGGAAACACCATATATTTT. It translates to CASSDGASGNTIYF.

The chain is built from TRBV7-9 and TRBJ1-1, with D possibly TRBD1 on 5 matching bases. The length of the CDR3 is 14 residues. V lost 5 bases and J 1 base, leaving 11 bases between the germline ends. Per the germline V gene, CDR1 is SEHNR and CDR2 is FQNEAQ (reference sequence). The CDR3 sequence: CASSLGQGNTEAFF. DNA for the CDR3: TGTGCCAGCAGCCTGGGGCAGGGGAACACTGAAGCTTTCTTT.